A single sample gave rise to the 6 T cell receptor beta chains below, sequenced in a study of T cells in localized non-small cell lung cancer. The protocol was immunoSEQ multiplex PCR, while the TCRdb copy is restricted to in-frame clones and leaves out a portion. The sample yields 55,000 to 65,000 clones, about nine tenths seen once. The source was peripheral blood, collected before any cancer treatment. Every receptor here comes from a man aged 40 to 70 with stage I lung adenocarcinoma.

The chain's CDR3 is CASRPNGQGVGGYTF. CDR3 in DNA: TGTGCCAGCAGGCCAAATGGACAGGGGGTCGGTGGCTACACCTTC. The chain employs TRBV2 and TRBJ1-2, with 10 bases aligning to TRBD1. The trim removed 6 bases at V and 7 bases at J, leaving 11 bases unmatched. Germline V gives CDR1 SNHLY, CDR2 FYNNEI. The CDR3 runs to 15 residues. The full variable domain, completed using reference TRBV2 and TRBJ1-2, is EPEVTQTPSHQVTQMGQEVILRCVPISNHLYFYWYRQILGQKVEFLVSFYNNEISEKSEIFDDQFSVERPDGSNFTLKIRSTKLEDSAMYFCASRPNGQGVGGYTFGSGTRLTVV.

The chain joins TRBV18 to TRBJ2-1; 9 bases are shared with TRBD1. V gave up 3 bases and J gave up 7 bases; unmatched junction bases: 7. This CDR3 has 15 amino acids. Germline CDR1 KGHSH, CDR2 LQKENI. CDR3 DNA sequence: TGTGCCAGCTCACCTGGGACAGGGATGGAGAATGAGCAGTTCTTC. Encoded protein: CASSPGTGMENEQFF.

The chain has TRBV7-9 and TRBJ2-3; weak D call: TRBD1 (5 bases). CDR1 is SEHNR and CDR2 is FQNEAQ in the germline V gene (reference sequence). V lost 1 base, J lost 1 base, and 9 bases lay in between. The length of the CDR3 is 15 residues. The CDR3 DNA is TGTGCCAGCAGCTTAGGTGTAGGGGGCACAGATACGCAGTATTTT. As protein: CASSLGVGGTDTQYF.

The chain carries TRBV10-1 and TRBJ1-4; no reliable D call. Trimming left V 4 bases short and J 7 bases short, with 10 bases between. Germline CDR1 reads WNHNN; CDR2 reads SYGVQD (reference sequence). The CDR3 contains 13 residues. The CDR3 coding sequence is TGCGCCAGCAGTGCAACCGTGGGTGAAAAACTGTTTTTT. This codes for CASSATVGEKLFF.

The rearrangement joins TRBV10-3 to TRBJ1-1; D uncertain. Looked up from germline, CDR1 is ENHRY and CDR2 is SYGVKD. V was cut by 3 bases and J by 6 bases, with 11 bases left in between. The CDR3 length is 13 residues. CDR3 loop: CAISEYERPEAFF. As DNA, the CDR3 is TGTGCCATCAGTGAATATGAAAGACCTGAAGCTTTCTTT.

This chain links TRBV14 with TRBJ2-3; TRBD2 aligns across 9 bases. Trimming cost V 4 bases and J 5 bases; bases outside gene matches: 7. Germline values: CDR1 SGHDN, CDR2 FVKESK. The CDR3 runs to 15 residues. The CDR3 region is CASSPLAGIGDTQYF. As DNA, the CDR3 is TGTGCCAGCAGCCCGCTAGCGGGAATCGGAGATACGCAGTATTTT. Complete variable domain (other parts from reference TRBV14 and TRBJ2-3): EAGVTQFPSHSVIEKGQTVTLRCDPISGHDNLYWYRRVMGKEIKFLLHFVKESKQDESGMPNNRFLAERTGGTYSTLKVQPAELEDSGVYFCASSPLAGIGDTQYFGPGTRLTVL.